This TCR beta chain was sequenced in a study of CD8 T cells in Susac syndrome. Study information: Sequencing included Susac syndrome patients, roughly six of them with active disease and about eight in remission. Patients with Susac syndrome had blood drawn and were at that point therapy-naive, on corticosteroids, or on intravenous immunoglobulin alone. The study, taken as a whole, reports: Clonal expansion was missing from Susac syndrome CD4+ T cell repertoires.

Unmatched junction bases numbered 15, after V lost 9 bases and J lost 8 bases. Germline V CDR1 and CDR2: SGHRS, YFSETQ. CDR3 size: 16 residues. For this clonotype: Antigen specificity is unknown.

An input of 0.5 to 1 ug of RNA was subjected to reverse transcription using random hexamers. Amplification of the TCR beta CDR3 was carried out by immunoSEQ multiplex PCR, which spanned a total of 54 Vbeta and 13 Jbeta segments. TCRdb re-called the immunoSEQ multiplex PCR reads through MiXCR, storing one row per CDR3 protein. The table records about 140,000 distinct CDR3 sequences, 85% to 95% of them present only once. The chain has TRBV5-1 and TRBJ2-1, with 12 bases identical to TRBD2. This receptor was taken from a human donor with Susac syndrome. The sample was CD4+ T cells from PBMCs. As DNA, the CDR3 is TGCGCCACCAGGCGGACTAGCGGGGCCTCGTCTGATGAGCAGTTCTTC. It codes for CATRRTSGASSDEQFF. Filled out from reference TRBV5-1 and TRBJ2-1, the complete variable domain reads KAGVTQTPRYLIKTRGQQVTLSCSPISGHRSVSWYQQTPGQGLQFLFEYFSETQRNKGNFPGRFSGRQFSNSRSEMNVSTLELGDSALYLCATRRTSGASSDEQFFGPGTRLTVL.